Below, 5 T cell receptor beta chains from the same sample are listed, as sequenced in a study of T cells in Graves' hyperthyroidism and ophthalmopathy (dated by TCRdb to between 2018 and 2020). Libraries were built with multiplex PCR. Instrument used: Illumina HiSeq 2000. The TCR beta CDR3 regions were amplified from the RNA transcripts. A first-round RT-PCR of the TCR CDR3 used the HTBI primer set with the Qiagen OneStep RT-PCR kit. Using fastp trimming at Q25 and MiXCR clonotype assembly, TCRdb reanalyzed the public sequencing data and kept in-frame beta chains. Rows are unified per CDR3 protein, each entry keeping the most common DNA and genes. The sample includes some 360,000 distinct CDR3 sequences, with less than 20% observed a single time. In total, the top ten clones hold about a sixth of the sample. Sequenced: blood. The receptors were gathered from a woman between 40 and 50 years old with Graves' ophthalmopathy.

As regards this clonotype: A read error may account for a junction end that differs from germline. This chain uses TRBV27 with TRBJ1-2, with D unresolved. CDR3 length: 11 amino acids. Germline CDR1 and CDR2: MNHEY and SMNVEV (reference sequence). CDR3 sequence: CAVSSGYGYIF. In nucleotides, the CDR3 is TGTGCCGTCAGTTCGGGCTATGGCTACATCTTC.

This clonotype was detected ten times or more. The J gene is TRBJ2-7, the V gene TRBV9; D unresolved. Germline CDR1 SGDLS, CDR2 YYNGEE. This CDR3 has 14 amino acids. Trimming shortened V by 0 bases and J by 2 bases, and 9 bases separated the two germline ends. The CDR3 sequence is CASSVGAGAYEQYF. DNA of the CDR3: TGTGCCAGCAGCGTAGGGGCAGGAGCCTACGAGCAGTACTTC. Based on the CDR3 plus reference TRBV9 and TRBJ2-7, the full variable domain is DSGVTQTPKHLITATGQRVTLRCSPRSGDLSVYWYQQSLDQGLQFLIQYYNGEERAKGNILERFSAQQFPDLHSELNLSSLELGDSALYFCASSVGAGAYEQYFGPGTRLTVT.

The chain couples TRBV12-3 or TRBV12-4 to TRBJ2-5; perhaps TRBD2 as D (5 bases). V was clipped by 2 bases and J by 14 bases, with 15 bases between them. The CDR3 is 12 amino acids. The CDR3 loop reads CASSLTAAAPYF. CDR3 DNA: TGTGCCAGCAGTTTAACAGCGGCCGCACCTTACTTC.

The J gene is TRBJ2-7, the V gene TRBV2; D not certain. V was cut by 1 base and J by 2 bases, with 9 bases left in between. CDR3 length: 14 residues. CDR1 SNHLY and CDR2 FYNNEI come from the germline V gene. CDR3 loop: CASSEEGLPYEQYF. DNA for the CDR3: TGTGCCAGCAGTGAAGAGGGCCTCCCCTACGAGCAGTACTTC.

This clonotype was detected a few times. The genes are TRBV10-3 and TRBJ1-1; no clear D gene. The CDR3 has 14 amino acids. V gave up 6 bases and J gave up 0 bases, with 11 bases separating them. Germline V gene sequence: CDR1 ENHRY, CDR2 SYGVKD. In nucleotides, the CDR3 is TGTGCCATCAGGACCCAAGGATTGAACACTGAAGCTTTCTTT. Its translation is CAIRTQGLNTEAFF.